These 28 T cell receptor beta chains came from one sample sequenced in a study of identical twins. TCRdb re-called the 5' RACE reads through MiXCR, storing one row per CDR3 protein. The table shows roughly 770,000 distinct CDR3 sequences, with over 15% occurring only once. These data were likewise used in another study, on T cells expressing NK-cell markers.

The sequenced material came from PBMCs. The receptors were gathered from a young woman in good health.

Here the CDR3 DNA reads TGTGCCAGCAGTGGGAGGGACAGTTACACAGATACGCAGTATTTT. Translation gives CASSGRDSYTDTQYF. The chain is built from TRBV3-1 and TRBJ2-3; D assignment may be TRBD1 or TRBD2 (7 bases each). Trimming pared 6 bases from V and 2 bases from J, leaving 15 bases between. This CDR3 contains 15 residues. Germline V lookup: CDR1 LGHDT, CDR2 YNNKEL (reference sequence).

This clonotype was recorded at least ten times. V and J are TRBV5-1 and TRBJ2-1; maybe TRBD1 (6 bases). Trimming took 7 bases from V and 5 from J, leaving 16 bases between them. The CDR3 is 14 residues long. Germline CDR1 and CDR2: SGHRS and YFSETQ. The chain's CDR3 is CASSPGTPNNEQFF. DNA of the CDR3: TGCGCCAGCTCTCCCGGGACACCTAACAATGAGCAGTTCTTC.

This clonotype was picked up a small number of times. The chain has TRBV7-2 and TRBJ1-2; D unresolved. This CDR3 is 13 amino acids long. Per the germline V gene, CDR1 is SGHTA and CDR2 is FQGNSA. V lost 5 bases and J 0 bases, leaving 7 bases between the germline ends. DNA for the CDR3: TGTGCCAGCAGCGCCAGAACTAACTATGGCTACACCTTC. As protein: CASSARTNYGYTF.

The gene calls are TRBV18 and TRBJ2-1; D is perhaps TRBD2 (5 bases). This CDR3 spans 16 amino acids. Trimming cost V 2 bases and J 0 bases, with 11 bases left between them. Per germline, CDR1 KGHSH and CDR2 LQKENI. For the CDR3, the DNA is TGTGCCAGCTCACCAACCAGCGGAAGCTCCTACAATGAGCAGTTCTTC. This codes for CASSPTSGSSYNEQFF.

This clonotype was seen only a few times. J is TRBJ1-1 and V is TRBV5-6; 8 bases map to TRBD1. The J segment lost 1 base and the V segment lost 4 bases, leaving 9 bases of the junction unmatched. The CDR3 is 16 residues long. Germline-derived CDR1 and CDR2 are SGHDT and YYEEEE. The CDR3 nucleotides read TGTGCCAGCAGCGCGACAGGGGCCCTGGGGAACACTGAAGCTTTCTTT. Translating gives CASSATGALGNTEAFF. Full variable domain (outside the CDR3, taken from reference TRBV5-6 and TRBJ1-1): DAGVTQSPTHLIKTRGQQVTLRCSPKSGHDTVSWYQQALGQGPQFIFQYYEEEERQRGNFPDRFSGHQFPNYSSELNVNALLLGDSALYLCASSATGALGNTEAFFGQGTRLTVV.

This clonotype turned up a few times. The chain combines TRBV29-1 with TRBJ1-2; TRBD1 matches 7 bases. CDR3 size: 15 residues. V gave up 0 bases and J gave up 1 base; unmatched junction bases: 5. The germline V gene encodes CDR1 SQVTM and CDR2 ANQGSEA. This CDR3 is CSVEDRWDSNYGYTF. For the CDR3, the DNA is TGCAGCGTTGAAGATCGATGGGACAGTAACTATGGCTACACCTTC.

The chain recombines TRBV28 with TRBJ1-2; 8 nucleotides align to TRBD1. The CDR3 has 13 residues. V was pared by 8 bases and J by 5 bases, with 7 bases of the junction left unmatched. Germline V gene data show CDR1 as MDHEN and CDR2 as SYDVKM. This chain's CDR3 is CASCTGGGYGYTF. CDR3 in DNA: TGTGCCAGCTGTACAGGGGGAGGATATGGCTACACCTTC.

The chain recombines TRBV10-3 with TRBJ1-4; D may be TRBD1 (5 bases). The germline V gene has CDR1 ENHRY and CDR2 SYGVKD. The length of the CDR3 is 14 residues. Trimming removed 10 bases at V and 5 bases at J, with 17 bases between. CDR3: CATHGGLLNEKLFF. The CDR3 coding sequence is TGTGCCACCCACGGGGGACTCCTGAATGAAAAACTGTTTTTT.

This clonotype was seen more than once but under ten times. The chain employs TRBV15 and TRBJ1-1; 8 bases match TRBD1. With 2 bases clipped from V and 6 bases from J, the junction kept 5 bases outside the gene matches. CDR3 length equals 14 residues. From germline, CDR1 is LNHNV and CDR2 YYDKDF (reference sequence). As DNA, the CDR3 is TGTGCCACCAGCAGAAGTCCGACAGGGGCTGAAGCTTTCTTT. Encoded protein: CATSRSPTGAEAFF.

This clonotype has more than one count but fewer than ten. This chain joins TRBV20-1 and TRBJ2-2; D is undetermined. CDR3 size: 13 residues. Germline values: CDR1 DFQATT, CDR2 SNEGSKA (reference sequence). Trimming stripped 0 bases from V and 5 bases from J, with 7 bases between. CDR3 DNA: TGCAGTGCTAGAGATGGTACGACCGGGGAGCTGTTTTTT. Protein: CSARDGTTGELFF.

The chain links TRBV20-1 to TRBJ2-1; no clear D gene. CDR1 DFQATT and CDR2 SNEGSKA come from the germline V gene (reference sequence). Trimming took off 1 base at V and 10 bases at J, with 11 bases between the two ends. The CDR3 sequence is 12 residues long. For the CDR3, the DNA is TGCAGTGCTAGAGGGCCCTCGGAGGAGCAGTTCTTC. Protein product: CSARGPSEEQFF.

CDR3 sequence (DNA): TGTGCCAGCAGTTCCCCCGGGGGAGACGCCACCGGGGAGCTGTTTTTT. Its translation is CASSSPGGDATGELFF. The chain is built from TRBV12-3 or TRBV12-4 and TRBJ2-2; D might be TRBD2 (6 bases). V was pared by 4 bases and J by 4 bases, with 16 bases between. The CDR3 is 16 residues long.

Only a few counts were recorded for this clonotype. The CDR3 is CSAETGYVEKLFF. For the CDR3, the DNA is TGCAGTGCGGAGACGGGCTACGTCGAAAAACTGTTTTTT. The chain uses TRBV20-1 and TRBJ1-4, with D unclear. V was pared by 6 bases and J by 8 bases, with 16 bases between. CDR1 is DFQATT and CDR2 is SNEGSKA in the germline V gene (reference sequence). The CDR3 covers 13 residues.

This clonotype showed up just a few times. The rearrangement links TRBV2 to TRBJ2-5, with no clear D. The CDR3 covers 14 residues. V was cut by 9 bases and J by 4 bases, with 18 bases left in between. Germline V gene sequence: CDR1 SNHLY, CDR2 FYNNEI. The CDR3 sequence: CASKPQPDGETQYF. The CDR3 DNA follows: TGTGCCAGTAAACCCCAACCGGATGGAGAGACCCAGTACTTC. Full variable domain (remainder filled in from reference TRBV2 and TRBJ2-5): EPEVTQTPSHQVTQMGQEVILRCVPISNHLYFYWYRQILGQKVEFLVSFYNNEISEKSEIFDDQFSVERPDGSNFTLKIRSTKLEDSAMYFCASKPQPDGETQYFGPGTRLLVL.

CDR3 sequence: CASSQVTDRLYSPLHF. The DNA of the CDR3 is TGTGCCAGCAGCCAAGTGACGGATCGTCTGTATTCACCCCTCCACTTT. The gene calls are TRBV3-1 and TRBJ1-6; D ambiguous. Germline assignment: CDR1 LGHDT and CDR2 YNNKEL (reference sequence). V lost 1 base to trimming and J lost 8 bases, with 15 bases between them. CDR3 length equals 16 residues.

The sample holds a few counts of this clonotype. This chain links TRBV7-8 with TRBJ2-2; D is perhaps TRBD1 or TRBD2 (5 bases each). Trimming pared 4 bases from V and 7 bases from J, leaving 19 bases between. The length of the CDR3 is 16 residues. Germline CDR1 reads SGHVS; CDR2 reads FQNEAQ. The CDR3 sequence: CASSSHRQRGRGELFF. The CDR3 nucleotides are TGTGCCAGCAGCTCCCATCGACAGAGGGGCCGCGGGGAGCTGTTTTTT.

This clonotype was seen a few times. This sequence joins TRBV10-3 and TRBJ2-7, with no clear D. This CDR3 comprises 14 residues. Germline V gene lookup returns CDR1 ENHRY and CDR2 SYGVKD. The V gene lost 3 bases and the J gene lost 5 bases, with 14 bases spanning the gap. The CDR3 protein is CAISEPIGADEQYF. The CDR3 DNA reads as TGTGCCATCAGTGAACCCATCGGAGCCGACGAGCAGTACTTC.

This clonotype was detected ten times or more. V is TRBV6-5 and J is TRBJ2-1; D is unresolved. There are 17 residues in the CDR3. Trimming took off 0 bases at V and 0 bases at J, with 12 bases between the two ends. CDR1 and CDR2 (germline): MNHEY, SVGAGI. The DNA of the CDR3 is TGTGCCAGCAGTTACTCCCACGTTACGAGCTCCTACAATGAGCAGTTCTTC. Translating gives CASSYSHVTSSYNEQFF.

The table lists this clonotype with a few counts. This sequence joins TRBV7-9 and TRBJ2-1; 11 nucleotides match TRBD2. V dropped 10 bases and J dropped 5; count of bases not matched to a gene: 10. The CDR3 is made up of 15 amino acids. CDR1 and CDR2 (germline): SEHNR, FQNEAQ (reference sequence). The CDR3 nucleotides are TGTGCCACCGGGACTAGCGGAGCCCTTAACAATGAGCAGTTCTTC. Translating gives CATGTSGALNNEQFF.

This clonotype was counted between two and nine times. The rearrangement uses TRBV25-1 and TRBJ2-7, with 8 bases lining up with TRBD1. CDR1 and CDR2 from the germline V gene are MGHDK and SYGVNS. With V trimmed by 8 bases and J by 0 bases, 12 bases remained unmatched. The CDR3 contains 16 residues. DNA for the CDR3: TGTGCCAGCCGCAGTGGGCCCGGACAGGGCTCCTACGAGCAGTACTTC. It yields the protein CASRSGPGQGSYEQYF.

This clonotype was recorded a few times. This chain connects TRBV11-2 to TRBJ1-2; no firm D call. The CDR3 runs 17 residues. Trimming took 0 bases from V and 2 from J, leaving 16 bases between them. The V gene's germline CDR1 is SGHAT and CDR2 FQNNGV. The CDR3 spells CASSLDRPMMRNYGYTF. CDR3 nucleotides: TGTGCCAGCAGCTTAGACAGGCCGATGATGCGGAACTATGGCTACACCTTC.

This chain uses TRBV3-1 with TRBJ2-1, with D possibly being TRBD1 or TRBD2 (5 bases each). The CDR3 is 20 amino acids. The ends were cut back, 3 bases at V and 0 bases at J, with 24 bases in the middle. Germline lookup yields CDR1 LGHDT and CDR2 YNNKEL (reference sequence). The CDR3 DNA follows: TGTGCCAGCAGCCAGCCCCTGGGGGTTGGGTGGGGGAGCTCCTACAATGAGCAGTTCTTC. This gives the protein CASSQPLGVGWGSSYNEQFF.

The CDR3 region has the DNA TGTGCCAGCTCCCGAGGGGGTACGGCCTACGAGCAGTACTTC. Protein product: CASSRGGTAYEQYF. This chain joins TRBV18 and TRBJ2-7, with D perhaps matching TRBD1 (6 bases). The CDR3 totals 14 residues. V was cut by 6 bases and J by 2 bases, with 14 bases left in between. Germline values: CDR1 KGHSH, CDR2 LQKENI.

The chain has TRBV29-1 and TRBJ1-4; no clear D. The CDR3 is 13 residues long. V shed 7 bases and J shed 5 bases, with 14 bases lying between them. Germline CDR1 SQVTM, CDR2 ANQGSEA. The CDR3 nucleotides are TGCAGCGCCTCCGGGGTACAGAATGAAAAACTGTTTTTT. This gives the protein CSASGVQNEKLFF. Full variable domain (rest looked up from reference TRBV29-1 and TRBJ1-4): SAVISQKPSRDICQRGTSLTIQCQVDSQVTMMFWYRQQPGQSLTLIATANQGSEATYESGFVIDKFPISRPNLTFSTLTVSNMSPEDSSIYLCSASGVQNEKLFFGSGTQLSVL.

The rearrangement uses TRBV7-9 and TRBJ2-1, with 10 bases identical to TRBD2. The germline V gene encodes CDR1 SEHNR and CDR2 FQNEAQ (reference sequence). The CDR3 totals 17 residues. The J segment lost 4 bases and the V segment lost 3 bases, leaving 9 bases of the junction unmatched. The CDR3 protein is CASSFRAAGGQYNEQFF. CDR3 nucleotides: TGTGCCAGCAGCTTTAGGGCAGCGGGGGGGCAGTACAATGAGCAGTTCTTC. The whole variable domain, remainder taken from reference TRBV7-9 and TRBJ2-1, is DTGVSQNPRHKITKRGQNVTFRCDPISEHNRLYWYRQTLGQGPEFLTYFQNEAQLEKSRLLSDRFSAERPKGSFSTLEIQRTEQGDSAMYLCASSFRAAGGQYNEQFFGPGTRLTVL.

The chain couples TRBV20-1 to TRBJ1-1; a weak D match, TRBD1 (6 bases). Trimming took 6 bases from V and 4 from J, leaving 18 bases between them. This CDR3 has 14 residues. Germline CDR1 and CDR2: DFQATT and SNEGSKA (reference sequence). CDR3 loop: CSAMSDSWGTEAFF. CDR3 in DNA: TGCAGTGCCATGTCGGACAGTTGGGGCACTGAAGCTTTCTTT.

This chain joins TRBV9 and TRBJ2-4; 9 nucleotides agree with TRBD1. V shed 0 bases, J shed 6 bases, and the junction held 4 bases outside the gene matches. Per germline, CDR1 SGDLS and CDR2 YYNGEE. This CDR3 region has 15 residues. The CDR3 sequence is CASSVAPGQGNIQYF. The CDR3 coding sequence is TGTGCCAGCAGCGTAGCTCCGGGACAGGGAAACATTCAGTACTTC.

This clonotype was counted only a few times. The chain joins TRBV7-9 to TRBJ2-7, with a weak D call TRBD2 (6 bases). CDR1 and CDR2 (germline): SEHNR, FQNEAQ (reference sequence). The CDR3 spans 14 residues. Trimming shortened V by 4 bases and J by 3 bases, and 13 bases separated the two germline ends. The CDR3 reads CASSSFTSYYEQYF. The CDR3, as DNA: TGTGCCAGCAGCTCCTTTACTAGCTACTACGAGCAGTACTTC.